The 9 T cell receptor beta chains reported below all come from one sample, sequenced in a study of CD8+ T cells in alopecia areata. The sample's treatment: oral pan-JAK inhibitor, 5-10 mg twice daily. RNA was extracted and reverse transcribed into cDNA as the sequencing template. The assay was immunoSEQ multiplex PCR, and TCRdb's table has in-frame clones only and misses some. The profile shows over 200,000 clones, 64% of them singletons. Material: CD4+ T cells sorted from blood, obtained at week 4, from a patient treated with tofacitinib. The source of these receptors is a human donor with alopecia areata.

This clone was seen a handful of times. The V gene is TRBV7-2, the J gene TRBJ2-1; 10 bases are a match to TRBD1. The CDR3 has 13 amino acids. Trimming took 8 bases from V and 9 from J; bases not matched to a gene: 7. Germline assignment: CDR1 SGHTA and CDR2 FQGNSA. CDR3 in amino acids: CASSGQGVSEQFF. The CDR3 DNA follows: TGTGCCAGCTCCGGACAGGGGGTGAGTGAGCAGTTCTTC.

The chain uses TRBV5-6 and TRBJ1-2, with TRBD1 matching 7 bases. CDR1 is SGHDT, CDR2 YYEEEE, per germline. V lost 1 base and J lost 2; bases outside the gene matches: 5. The length of the CDR3 is 15 residues. The CDR3 protein is CASSLPGTANYGYTF. In nucleotides, the CDR3 is TGTGCCAGCAGCTTGCCCGGGACAGCGAACTATGGCTACACCTTC.

V gene TRBV6-1 combines with J gene TRBJ1-5, with D unclear. Germline loops: CDR1 MNHNS, CDR2 SASEGT. There are 13 residues in the CDR3. Trimming removed 4 bases from V and 4 bases from J, with 8 bases in between. The CDR3 is CASSGLANQPQHF. The CDR3 DNA reads TGTGCCAGCAGTGGTCTGGCAAATCAGCCCCAGCATTTT.

The chain carries TRBV27 and TRBJ1-1; 8 nucleotides match TRBD1. The CDR3 has 18 amino acids. V was pared by 5 bases and J by 1 base, with 15 bases of the junction left unmatched. The germline V gene encodes CDR1 MNHEY and CDR2 SMNVEV (reference sequence). The CDR3 coding sequence is TGTGCCAGCAGTCCTGGGACAGGAGGGAATTACGCGAACACTGAAGCTTTCTTT. The encoded protein is CASSPGTGGNYANTEAFF.

The chain employs TRBV29-1 and TRBJ1-2; D may be TRBD1 (6 bases). This CDR3 contains 14 residues. CDR1 and CDR2 (germline): SQVTM, ANQGSEA. V was cut by 7 bases and J by 4 bases, with 19 bases left in between. CDR3 sequence: CSATNYGTSYGYTF. As DNA, the CDR3 is TGCAGCGCCACCAACTATGGGACATCCTATGGCTACACCTTC.

The genes are TRBV30 and TRBJ2-5, with D uncertain. The CDR3 is made up of 13 amino acids. V was clipped by 5 bases and J by 10 bases, with 20 bases between them. From germline, CDR1 is GTSNPN and CDR2 SVGIG (reference sequence). This CDR3 reads CAWDGPSASDQYF. In DNA, the CDR3 is TGTGCCTGGGACGGGCCCTCGGCGTCAGACCAGTACTTC.

This clone was observed a few times. The V gene is TRBV29-1, the J gene TRBJ1-2; D perhaps matches TRBD1 (5 bases). There are 12 residues in the CDR3. Trimming removed 6 bases from V and 8 bases from J, with 16 bases in between. Germline CDR1 and CDR2: SQVTM and ANQGSEA. The CDR3 sequence: CSVLGGEYGYTF. In nucleotides, the CDR3 is TGCAGCGTCCTTGGGGGGGAATACGGCTACACCTTC.

The genes are TRBV2 and TRBJ1-4, with 7 bases identical to TRBD1. The CDR3 is 17 residues long. In germline, CDR1 is SNHLY, CDR2 FYNNEI. V dropped 7 bases and J dropped 0; count of bases not matched to a gene: 11. The CDR3 nucleotides read TGTGCCAGCACCCGACAGGGAGGGCGAGCAACTAATGAAAAACTGTTTTTT. Translated: CASTRQGGRATNEKLFF. Full variable domain (rest looked up from reference TRBV2 and TRBJ1-4): EPEVTQTPSHQVTQMGQEVILRCVPISNHLYFYWYRQILGQKVEFLVSFYNNEISEKSEIFDDQFSVERPDGSNFTLKIRSTKLEDSAMYFCASTRQGGRATNEKLFFGSGTQLSVL.

This chain links TRBV14 with TRBJ1-2; tentatively, D is TRBD1 (5 bases). V gave up 1 base and J gave up 1 base, with 10 bases separating them. This CDR3 region has 15 residues. Germline CDR1 SGHDN, CDR2 FVKESK. Written as DNA, the CDR3 is TGTGCCAGCAGCCAAGGTGGGGACGGTAACTATGGCTACACCTTC. Amino acids: CASSQGGDGNYGYTF.